One and the same sample provided the 17 T cell receptor beta chains below, sequenced in a study of CD8+CD57+ T cells in acquired aplastic anemia. Those patients picked for sequencing had displayed CD8+CD57+ cell expansion on flow cytometry. According to the study, genomic DNA was the template for TCR beta VDJ and CDR3 profiling. Using its own MiXCR run on the reads, TCRdb lists one record per CDR3 protein. The sample lists about 290,000 distinct CDR3 sequences; 45% to 65% were seen once. The sequencing input was sorted CD4+, CD8+, or CD8+CD57+ T cells (not recorded which) from PBMCs. These receptors came from a human donor with aplastic anemia.

This clonotype was seen once. The chain uses TRBV29-1 and TRBJ1-2; weak D call: TRBD1 (6 bases). Looked up from germline, CDR1 is SQVTM and CDR2 is ANQGSEA. The CDR3 runs 13 residues. Trimming cost V 4 bases and J 7 bases, with 16 bases left between them. In DNA, the CDR3 is TGCAGCGTTGGGGAAGTGGGGGCGAGTGGCTACACCTTC. It encodes CSVGEVGASGYTF.

V is TRBV7-9 and J is TRBJ2-6, with TRBD2 matching 12 bases. CDR3 length: 19 residues. CDR1 is SEHNR, CDR2 FQNEAQ, per germline (reference sequence). V lost 4 bases to trimming and J lost 4 bases; unmatched junction nucleotides: 11. CDR3 DNA: TGTGCCAGCAGCTCCCCTAGCGGGAGGGCCTGGACGGGGGCCAACGTCCTGACTTTC. Amino acid sequence: CASSSPSGRAWTGANVLTF.

The rearrangement joins TRBV19 to TRBJ2-7; maybe TRBD1 (5 bases). V lost 9 bases, J lost 3 bases, and 9 bases lay in between. This CDR3 is built from 11 residues. Germline assignment: CDR1 LNHDA and CDR2 SQIVND (reference sequence). CDR3 DNA sequence: TGTGCCAGCACCGACAGCTACGAGCAGTACTTC. This sequence encodes CASTDSYEQYF.

This clonotype turned up a few times. The chain joins TRBV9 to TRBJ2-7; 7 bases agree with TRBD1. The CDR3 covers 16 residues. Germline trimming cut 3 bases from V and 3 bases from J; bases unmatched to any gene: 12. The germline gives CDR1 SGDLS, CDR2 YYNGEE. The CDR3: CASSGSGQGTDYEQYF. CDR3 nucleotide sequence: TGTGCCAGCAGCGGTAGTGGGCAGGGGACAGACTACGAGCAGTACTTC.

This clonotype was detected a few times. The chain couples TRBV15 to TRBJ2-7, with 8 bases lining up with TRBD2. Trimming took 1 base from V and 1 from J; bases not matched to a gene: 3. The V gene's germline CDR1 is LNHNV and CDR2 YYDKDF (reference sequence). The length of the CDR3 is 15 residues. The CDR3 nucleotides read TGTGCCACCAGCAGAGCGGCTAGCGGGTCCTACGAGCAGTACTTC. Translation gives CATSRAASGSYEQYF.

This chain connects TRBV7-2 to TRBJ2-1; D not certain. The CDR3 runs to 13 residues. Germline CDR1 is SGHTA and CDR2 is FQGNSA. The germline V and J ends were trimmed by 4 bases and 6 bases, with 10 bases remaining between them. The DNA of the CDR3 is TGTGCCAGCAGCTCGGCTTACGGCAATGAGCAGTTCTTC. Its protein is CASSSAYGNEQFF.

This sequence joins TRBV7-2 and TRBJ2-1, with a tentative D call TRBD2 (6 bases). CDR1 is SGHTA, CDR2 FQGNSA, per germline. V dropped 2 bases and J dropped 7 bases, with 12 bases sitting between them. The CDR3 totals 14 residues. The CDR3 DNA is TGTGCCAGCAGCTTAAGGGACTGGCAGAATGAGCAGTTCTTC. Amino acids: CASSLRDWQNEQFF.

The rearrangement links TRBV7-2 to TRBJ2-7; tentatively, D is TRBD2 (6 bases). CDR3 length: 13 residues. The V and J ends lost 5 bases and 2 bases respectively, with 10 bases between them. Per the germline V gene, CDR1 is SGHTA and CDR2 is FQGNSA. CDR3 DNA sequence: TGTGCCAGCAGCCCCGGGGGAACCTACGAGCAGTACTTC. Encoded protein: CASSPGGTYEQYF.

The chain combines TRBV10-3 with TRBJ1-1; 10 positions match TRBD1. This CDR3 region has 14 residues. The V and J ends lost 11 bases and 1 base, in that order; junction bases with no gene match: 7. Looked up from germline, CDR1 is ENHRY and CDR2 is SYGVKD. As DNA, the CDR3 is TGTGCCTCTCGGACAGGGGGAGGGAACACTGAAGCTTTCTTT. Residues: CASRTGGGNTEAFF.

This clonotype was found once. This rearrangement joins TRBV5-4 to TRBJ2-7, with D maybe TRBD2 (5 bases). The germline gives CDR1 SGHNT, CDR2 YYREEE (reference sequence). With 0 bases removed from V and 0 bases from J, the gap between germline ends came to 10 bases. The CDR3 spans 15 residues. The CDR3 loop reads CASSLGGSSSYEQYF. Here the CDR3 DNA reads TGTGCCAGCAGCTTGGGAGGGTCCTCCTCCTACGAGCAGTACTTC.

This clonotype has more than one count but fewer than ten. The rearrangement uses TRBV2 and TRBJ1-1; possible D gene TRBD1, 6 bases. V lost 8 bases to trimming and J lost 0 bases, with 16 bases between them. The CDR3 is made up of 15 amino acids. The V gene's germline CDR1 is SNHLY and CDR2 FYNNEI. The CDR3 protein is CASVGVRGVNTEAFF. The CDR3 bases are TGTGCCAGCGTCGGGGTAAGGGGGGTGAACACTGAAGCTTTCTTT.

V and J are TRBV19 and TRBJ1-5, with D possibly TRBD1 on 6 matching bases. Trimming pared 4 bases from V and 7 bases from J, leaving 17 bases between. Germline CDR1 reads LNHDA; CDR2 reads SQIVND (reference sequence). The CDR3 sequence is 15 residues long. The CDR3 is CASSTPTGAGQPQHF. The CDR3 DNA follows: TGTGCCAGTAGTACCCCGACAGGAGCAGGGCAGCCCCAGCATTTT.

The gene calls are TRBV2 and TRBJ2-7; the D gene is possibly TRBD2 (5 bases). The ends were cut back, 5 bases at V and 5 bases at J, with 10 bases in the middle. CDR1 is SNHLY, CDR2 FYNNEI, per germline. The CDR3 is 12 amino acids. DNA for the CDR3: TGTGCCAGCAGTCTTAACGGGGACGAGCAGTACTTC. It translates to CASSLNGDEQYF.

This chain joins TRBV7-3 and TRBJ2-5; maybe TRBD1 (6 bases). This CDR3 has 16 residues. Germline CDR1 SGHTA, CDR2 FQGTGA. With 1 base removed from V and 5 bases from J, the gap between germline ends came to 17 bases. In nucleotides, the CDR3 is TGTGCCAGCAGCTTAAGAGGGGGAGATTCCAGGGAGACCCAGTACTTC. Protein product: CASSLRGGDSRETQYF.

Notes on this clonotype: Because the CDR3's place on the DNA is in doubt, the DNA is left out and the CDR3 is given as listed by TCRdb. V and J are TRBV24-1 and TRBJ2-5; the table's D call, TRBD2, was not checked against the DNA. The length of the CDR3 is 23 amino acids, counting both ends. Germline V CDR1 and CDR2: KGHDR, SFDVKD. CDR3 loop: CATTSVRRGPNYGYTFGSGTQYF.

This CDR3 is CASALDRSYEQYF. The CDR3 DNA is TGTGCTAGTGCCTTGGACAGATCCTACGAGCAGTACTTC. The J gene is TRBJ2-7, the V gene TRBV12-5, with D possibly TRBD1 on 6 matching bases. This CDR3 comprises 13 residues. V was shortened by 7 bases and J by 1 base, with 11 bases between the two germline ends. The germline V gene has CDR1 LGHNT and CDR2 FRNRAP.

This clonotype was observed many times. The rearrangement uses TRBV2 and TRBJ1-3, with TRBD1 matching over 7 bases. J was trimmed by 0 bases and V by 6 bases; bases with no gene match: 11. The CDR3 is 17 residues long. Germline CDR1 and CDR2: SNHLY and FYNNEI. The CDR3 DNA reads TGTGCCAGCAGGAGTTACCGGGACAGAATCTCTGGAAACACCATATATTTT. It encodes CASRSYRDRISGNTIYF.